The rows below give T cell receptor beta chains drawn from one sample of a study of a mutant IDH1 vaccine in newly diagnosed glioma. Data came from immunoSEQ multiplex PCR; TCRdb stores just in-frame clones and leaves some out. This table holds tens of thousands of clones, roughly 85% found once. Sequenced here: PBMCs, sampled from a glioma patient treated with radiotherapy, temozolomide or both. These receptors were taken from a man aged 35 to 55 with glioma. Both conserved end residues are part of each CDR3. Each record gives: J gene, V gene, clone size, D gene, CDR3 DNA, CDR3 protein. The D gene is left open where the match is weak. The size entry is marked missing in some rows and otherwise reads once, few, many or a size class.

TRBJ2-1 TRBV14 NA NA TGTGCCAGCAGCCTGGGGACCTGGGGGGATGAGCAGTTCTTC CASSLGTWGDEQFF
TRBJ1-2 TRBV6-5 NA NA TGTGCCAGCAATTATTACAGGGACCGTAACTATGGCTACACCTTC CASNYYRDRNYGYTF
TRBJ1-2 TRBV5-1 NA NA TGCGCCAGCAGCTACAGAGCAGGCTATGGCTACACCTTC CASSYRAGYGYTF
TRBJ1-4 TRBV7-9 few NA TGTGCCAGCAGCCGGCTCCTTGGCGGAAAACTGTTTTTT CASSRLLGGKLFF
TRBJ1-1 TRBV5-6 NA NA TGTGCCAGCAGCTTGTTCTCTTCCCAGGGAGGGACTGAAGCTTTCTTT CASSLFSSQGGTEAFF
TRBJ1-5 TRBV6-6 NA NA TGTGCCAGCAGGGAAGACAGCGTCGATCAGCCCCAGCATTTT CASREDSVDQPQHF
TRBJ2-2 TRBV9 once NA TGTGCCAGCAGCGTAACAACCGGGGCGAACACCGGGGAGCTGTTTTTT CASSVTTGANTGELFF
TRBJ1-4 TRBV20-1 NA NA TGCAGTGCGCCTCGGCGGGAAAAACTGTTTTTT CSAPRREKLFF
TRBJ2-7 TRBV6-4 NA NA TGTGCCAGCCGGCTTCGGGCCGATAACTACGAGCAGTACTTC CASRLRADNYEQYF
TRBJ1-4 TRBV4-1 NA NA TGCGCCAGCAGCCACCCGGGGGAAAAACTGTTTTTT CASSHPGEKLFF
TRBJ2-3 TRBV5-1 NA NA TGCGCCAGCAGTCCTCCGCCGGGGCGCCCAGATACGCAGTATTTT CASSPPPGRPDTQYF
TRBJ1-4 TRBV12-2 NA NA TGTGCAAGTCGCTTAGAGAGGGGAAAGAATGAAAAACTGTTTTTT CASRLERGKNEKLFF
TRBJ2-3 TRBV9 few NA TGTGCCAGCAACGTATATGGAGGGGGCGGGAATACGCAGTATTTT CASNVYGGGGNTQYF
TRBJ2-6 TRBV6-1 NA NA TGTGCCACCCTCACTCTCTCTGGGGCCAACGTCCTGACTTTC CATLTLSGANVLTF
TRBJ2-5 TRBV6-5 NA NA TGTGCCAGCAGTTACTTAGTTGGAGAGACCCAGTACTTC CASSYLVGETQYF
TRBJ2-6 TRBV9 NA NA TGTGCCAGCAGCGTGGGGAACTCTGGGGCCAACGTCCTGACTTTC CASSVGNSGANVLTF
TRBJ1-3 TRBV19 NA NA TGTGCCAGTCGGGAGTTAGGCTCTGGAAACACCATATATTTT CASRELGSGNTIYF
TRBJ2-7 TRBV7-2 NA TRBD1 TGTGCCAGCAGCCCACCCCGGACAGGCCGCTACGAGCAGTACTTC CASSPPRTGRYEQYF
TRBJ1-4 TRBV7-8 NA NA TGTGCCAGCAGCCGGGACTTTTCGGAAGAAAAACTGTTTTTT CASSRDFSEEKLFF
TRBJ1-2 TRBV6-5 NA NA TGTGCCAGCAGCGGGGGCAGCTTAAACTATGGCTACACCTTC CASSGGSLNYGYTF
TRBJ2-7 TRBV10-2 NA NA TGCGCCAGCAGTGCTGCGGGAAACGAGCAGTACTTC CASSAAGNEQYF
TRBJ2-5 TRBV5-1 once TRBD1 TGCGCCAGCAGCCCCCCCGGGACAGGAGGTCCAGCGGAAGAGACCCAGTACTTC CASSPPGTGGPAEETQYF
TRBJ2-1 TRBV5-1 once TRBD2 TGCGCCAGCAGCGAAGCGGGAACTCGGGAGCAGTTCTTC CASSEAGTREQFF